The clone carrying this TCR beta chain was observed a single time. Its antigen remains unidentified. Antigen-specific CD4+ T cells were expanded with viral peptide pools in the ViraFEST assay before sequencing. At the end of 9 to 11 days of culture, CD4+ T cells were isolated. Participants each got two BNT162b2 or mRNA-1273 vaccine doses. Repertoires were generated with immunoSEQ multiplex PCR, while TCRdb's copy carries only in-frame clones and drops some. The sample comprises around 32,000 clones, around 70% of which are singletons, and around 10% rests with the top ten. The data were taken from a study of vaccination effects on CD4 cells after COVID-19. Germline V CDR1 and CDR2: SGHDN, FVKESK. The CDR3 runs to 16 residues. V gave up 0 bases and J gave up 6 bases, with 15 bases separating them.

This receptor was obtained from a human donor who received a COVID-19 vaccine. Sequences were derived from CD4+ T cells from PBMCs cultured with HCoV-229E spike peptides, sampled after COVID-19 vaccination. The rearrangement uses TRBV14 and TRBJ2-1; D is possibly TRBD2 (7 bases). The CDR3 region is CASSQDGGATANEQFF. The CDR3 DNA reads as TGTGCCAGCAGCCAAGATGGGGGGGCGACGGCCAATGAGCAGTTCTTC.